This T cell receptor (beta chain) was sequenced in a study of blood T cell repertoires in COVID-19. Study details: The United States, Italy and Spain provided the acute and convalescent COVID-19 samples. T cells, B-cell-depleted T cells, or PBMCs provided the cDNA or gDNA that served as material.

Trimming pared 3 bases from V and 1 base from J, leaving 12 bases between. Germline values: CDR1 KGHDR, CDR2 SFDVKD. This CDR3 has 15 residues. This clone was detected a few times. In the original processing: Cell counts per sample came from amplifying reference gene primers. TCRdb keeps only in-frame clones here, not all; method: immunoSEQ multiplex PCR. V and J calls plus clone size are reproduced from that table; the DNA served to infer D and trimming. Here the sample spans 75,000 to 95,000 clones, more than 75% being singletons. Sequences were obtained from peripheral blood. The clonotype comes from a human donor in a cohort sampled during active COVID-19. The chain recombines TRBV24-1 with TRBJ2-7, with D maybe TRBD2 (5 bases). The CDR3 DNA follows: TGTGCCACCAGTGATCGGAGGTCATCTTCCTACGAGCAGTACTTC. Protein product: CATSDRRSSSYEQYF.